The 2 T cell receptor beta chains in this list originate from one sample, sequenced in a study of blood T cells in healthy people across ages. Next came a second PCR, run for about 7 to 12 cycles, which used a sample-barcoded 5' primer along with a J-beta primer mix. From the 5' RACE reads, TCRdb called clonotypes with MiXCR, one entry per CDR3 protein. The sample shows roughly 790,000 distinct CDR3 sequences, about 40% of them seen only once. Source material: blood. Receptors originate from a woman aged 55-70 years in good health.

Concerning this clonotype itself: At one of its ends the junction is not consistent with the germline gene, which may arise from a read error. This CDR3 is CASSYPGQYDSPPHF. DNA of the CDR3: TGTGCCAGCAGTTACCCGGGACAGTACGATTCACCCCCCCACTTT. The gene calls are TRBV5-5 and TRBJ1-6; 7 nucleotides agree with TRBD1. The CDR3 loop spans 15 amino acids. Germline V CDR1 and CDR2: SGHKS, YYEKEE (reference sequence).

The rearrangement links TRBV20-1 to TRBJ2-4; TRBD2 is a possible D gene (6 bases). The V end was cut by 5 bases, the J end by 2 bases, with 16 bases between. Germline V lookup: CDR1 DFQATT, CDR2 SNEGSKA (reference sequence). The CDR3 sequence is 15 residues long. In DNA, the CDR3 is TGCAGTGCTCGTGGAGGAGGGAGTCCCAAAAACATTCAGTACTTC. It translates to CSARGGGSPKNIQYF.